The 5 T cell receptor beta chains below all came from one sample that was sequenced in a study of human T cells and chemical hapten exposure. Time point here: healthy volunteer bleed at 6 weeks. Total RNA was isolated from whole blood that had not been fractionated. TCRdb independently ran MiXCR on the RACE reads; one entry per CDR3 protein. The data hold about 77,000 distinct CDR3 sequences, with around 9.4% observed a single time. Sequencing was carried out using whole blood. These receptors all stem from a female donor in good health. Some clones in this sample may be carry-over from other donors' samples.

This clonotype has at least ten counts. J is TRBJ1-2 and V is TRBV3-1; tentatively, D is TRBD1 (6 bases). Looked up from germline, CDR1 is LGHDT and CDR2 is YNNKEL (reference sequence). Between the trimmed V and J ends, which lost 1 base and 7 bases, there was a span of 19 bases. The CDR3 spans 16 residues. This CDR3 reads CASSQVLRQAHVGYTF. The CDR3, as DNA: TGTGCCAGCAGCCAAGTTCTACGACAGGCGCACGTTGGCTACACCTTC.

This clonotype was seen repeatedly, ten times or more. This chain joins TRBV19 and TRBJ2-7; 8 bases map to TRBD1. From germline, CDR1 is LNHDA and CDR2 SQIVND (reference sequence). This CDR3 spans 15 amino acids. With 5 bases clipped from V and 3 bases from J, the junction kept 9 bases outside the gene matches. The CDR3 DNA reads TGTGCCAGTAGTCTCCTACCGGGACAGGACTACGAGCAGTACTTC. Translated, it gives CASSLLPGQDYEQYF.

This clonotype was observed a few times. The V gene is TRBV2, the J gene TRBJ1-1; D is perhaps TRBD1 (5 bases). V shed 4 bases and J shed 3 bases, with 6 bases lying between them. This CDR3 region has 12 residues. Germline V gene lookup returns CDR1 SNHLY and CDR2 FYNNEI. As DNA, the CDR3 is TGTGCCAGCAGTGGCAGGGACACTGAAGCTTTCTTT. It is translated as CASSGRDTEAFF.

There are a few counts of this clonotype. The chain combines TRBV10-3 with TRBJ2-5, with D possibly being TRBD1 (6 bases). The V and J ends lost 8 bases and 2 bases respectively, with 12 bases between them. CDR3 length: 13 amino acids. Germline V gives CDR1 ENHRY, CDR2 SYGVKD. For the CDR3, the DNA is TGTGCCATCTCCCAGGGGATGCAAGAGACCCAGTACTTC. This translates into CAISQGMQETQYF.

The sample holds a few counts of this clonotype. The chain is built from TRBV4-1 and TRBJ2-6, with D unresolved. The CDR3 has 20 residues. Between the trimmed V and J ends, which lost 1 base and 0 bases, there was a span of 19 bases. Per germline, CDR1 MGHRA and CDR2 YSYEKL. The CDR3 nucleotides are TGCGCCAGCAGCCAAGTCTTCTTCGGCCCCCGGGCCTCTGGGGCCAACGTCCTGACTTTC. Its translation is CASSQVFFGPRASGANVLTF.